The clone carrying this T cell receptor beta chain was observed a few times. Its antigen is undetermined. TCRdb re-derived calls from the 5' RACE reads in MiXCR, one entry per CDR3 protein. The repertoire holds 60,000 to 65,000 distinct CDR3 sequences, with under 15% as singletons. The data belong to a study of early T cells in non-severe SARS-CoV-2 infection. The overall study: Bulk RNA isolated from unsorted whole blood underwent sequencing; chains were not paired. Findings and limits, study-wide: Lookups in VDJdb leaned toward anti-spike CD8 responses and missed private and CD4 specificities.

Per the germline V gene, CDR1 is LNHDA and CDR2 is SQIVND (reference sequence). CDR3 length: 13 amino acids. V lost 7 bases and J 6 bases, leaving 12 bases between the germline ends. The sample was whole blood. The chain joins TRBV19 to TRBJ1-4; D unclear. The clonotype originates from an adult who was a healthcare worker with PCR-confirmed SARS-CoV-2 infection or an uninfected control (not recorded which). The CDR3 reads CASNKDKDEKLFF. DNA for the CDR3: TGTGCCAGTAATAAGGATAAGGATGAAAAACTGTTTTTT.